This T cell receptor beta chain came from a study of regulatory T cells in long-lasting Graves disease. Researchers made TCR beta libraries by using iRepertoire HTBI primers and running Arm-PCR on CDR3 regions. From the multiplex PCR reads, TCRdb called clonotypes with MiXCR, one entry per CDR3 protein. The sample includes approximately 350,000 distinct CDR3 sequences, roughly 15% seen only once; the top ten take around 20%. This clonotype was detected a few times. Time point denoted: newly diagnosed GD, antithyroid drugs for less than 3 months. The authors made the TCR library using RNA they extracted from PBMCs. The CDR3 runs 15 residues. Germline V gene lookup returns CDR1 SGHNT and CDR2 YYREEE (reference sequence). V lost 1 base and J lost 0, with 8 bases in between. These sequences were also reported in another study, on T cells in Graves' hyperthyroidism and ophthalmopathy. This second study notes: RT-PCR in the first round (using the HTBI primer set) targeted the TCR CDR3. Model predictions of ophthalmopathy came a median approximately 6.2 months before onset.

The sample here was peripheral blood mononuclear cells (PBMCs), taken at new diagnosis, from a patient treated with antithyroid drugs. The receptor was isolated from a woman aged 18-29 years with Graves disease. The chain has TRBV5-4 and TRBJ2-4, with no clear D. This CDR3 is CASSLMSLAKNIQYF. CDR3 coding DNA: TGTGCCAGCAGCTTGATGTCCCTAGCCAAAAACATTCAGTACTTC.